The T cell receptor beta chain under discussion was sequenced for a study of blood T cell repertoires in COVID-19. Authors' analysis steps: Quantification of nucleated cells was approximated via reference gene primer amplification. Profiled with immunoSEQ multiplex PCR; TCRdb holds only in-frame clones, not every one. That table gives V, J and clone size, and the DNA gave D and trimming. The data contain 170,000 or so clones, approximately 90% of them singletons. CDR3 size: 13 residues. The V and J ends lost 7 bases and 5 bases, in that order; junction bases with no gene match: 6. In germline, CDR1 is SGHRS, CDR2 YFSETQ.

The sample was peripheral blood. This TCR was sampled from a woman aged 18-29 years who had recovered from COVID-19. The chain is built from TRBV5-1 and TRBJ2-3, with 8 nucleotides matching TRBD1. The CDR3 protein is CASGGQGGDTQYF. The CDR3 DNA reads as TGCGCCAGCGGAGGACAGGGCGGAGATACGCAGTATTTT.